This T cell receptor beta chain was documented in a study of shared clonotypes between healthy human individuals (dated by TCRdb to 2018 to 2021). For the wider study: A few men and a couple of women, aged 18 to 49 years, made up the cohort. Per donor, three plates each were used for CD4 naive and CD4 memory, two for CD8 naive, and one for CD8 memory. Libraries were prepared and TCR repertoires were sequenced by different laboratories using diverse techniques, in order to increase sequencing depth and limit assay-specific biases. Leukapheresis yielded between about 0.94 and 8.9 billion PBMCs per donor. The study deeply sequenced blood TCR repertoires of 5 or 6 healthy adults to estimate repertoire size and the extent of clonotype sharing between individuals.

To note about this clone: Its recognized antigen is unknown. It has no much larger one-base neighbor in the sample; base qualities were not kept.

CDR1 and CDR2 were assigned from the germline V gene as MNHNS and SASEGT. Counted from cysteine to phenylalanine, this CDR3 has 18 amino acids. The CDR3 DNA has 54 bases and is translated from base 1. V loses 1 base, J loses 2 bases, and the germline ends lie 18 bases apart. Overall results and qualifications from the work: When several donors were compared, the shared fraction of clonotypes was about 5% for naive CD4, less than 4% for naive CD8, 2.3% for memory CD4, and around 0.4% for memory CD8. Incomplete sequencing was indicated by rarefaction of sorted-subset datasets, despite the large sequencing depth. Larger estimated clonotype richness was generally found for naive subsets than for memory subsets. Pairwise subsampling indicated that sequencing depth was expected to affect the degree of clonotype sharing among donors. Compared with non-shared clonotypes, clonotypes shared by all four sorted-subset donors had higher generation probabilities. Sampling was restricted to blood, and TCR repertoires in tissues likely differ from the TCR repertoires found in blood. Because the study included a small number of donors, the genetic and exposure-history diversity represented was limited.

Healthy HIV-negative adults with no recently reported acute infections or vaccinations were included as donors. Every donor was a Caucasian adult residing in Nashville, Tennessee, USA. The CD8 memory samples were a combination of magnetically selected CD45RO+ cells and CCR7-negative CD45RA+ effector memory (TemRA) cells. Blood was collected by leukapheresis, and PBMCs were isolated by Ficoll-Histopaque density gradient centrifugation and then cryopreserved in liquid nitrogen vapor phase. Analytical flow cytometry was used to check the purity and quantity of each magnetically sorted T cell population. Genomic DNA was isolated from each sorted fraction and quantified by UV absorbance on a Nanodrop 2000c. Using the deep immunoSEQ assay, TCR CDR3 regions were amplified from genomic DNA by multiplex PCR. Extracted genomic DNA from each cell subset was distributed evenly across all wells of several immunoSEQ 96-well plates, and each plate was treated as a replicate. For sorted subsets, 200 to 250 ng of genomic DNA, equivalent to roughly 30,000 T cell genomes, went into each replicate PCR. Purified libraries were measured with a Qubit 3.0 fluorometer, size-checked on a Bioanalyzer 2100, and measured again with the KAPA Library Quantification kit. A separate single-read 150-cycle Illumina NextSeq 550 flow cell was used to sequence each immunoSEQ 96-well plate. The study's own analysis went as follows. Because the immunoSEQ output included only junctional sequences and no quality scores, the filtering could not be the same as the filtering used for full-length reads. Sequences were annotated with PyIR, a Python wrapper for IgBLAST v1.9, using IMGT germline references to assign V/J genes and CDR3. Any read was removed if the V/J assignment was weak (E-value above 1e-6), the CDR3 was missing, or the read contained stop codons, out-of-frame junctions, or ambiguous translated residues. V3J clonotypes were defined as sequences sharing the same inferred V gene, J gene, and CDR3 amino acid sequence. To compute the percentage overlap between repertoires, the number of shared unique clonotypes was divided by the size of the smaller repertoire. Three approaches were used to assess repertoire richness: RTK rarefaction, the Chao1 estimator, and Recon v2.1 estimates of unobserved clonotypes. Generation probabilities were computed with OLGA for all TCRbeta clonotypes obtained by the gDNA method from several donors. This is the immuneACCESS table as TCRdb keeps it, with only in-frame sequences that have V and J called. A part of the clones is gone; compared with another copy, unresolved V genes explain less than half, and the rest is unexplained. V and J calls and clone size are as listed in that table; D and trimming were resolved from the DNA. The sample yields approximately 92,000 clones; 60% to 70% were counted once. Clones ranked in the top ten supply roughly 52% of the sample.

Sequences were obtained from memory CD8+ T cells sorted from blood. This sample's cell subset or site label indicates: CD45RO+ cells pooled with CCR7-negative TemRA cells. The origin of this receptor is a man aged 25-45 years in good health. The receptor chain draws on TRBV6-1 and TRBJ2-1, with the D gene uncertain. Here the CDR3 is given as CASSEEISTLVPYNEQFF. The DNA is TGTGCCAGCAGTGAAGAGATCTCTACCCTTGTCCCCTACAATGAGCAGTTCTTC.